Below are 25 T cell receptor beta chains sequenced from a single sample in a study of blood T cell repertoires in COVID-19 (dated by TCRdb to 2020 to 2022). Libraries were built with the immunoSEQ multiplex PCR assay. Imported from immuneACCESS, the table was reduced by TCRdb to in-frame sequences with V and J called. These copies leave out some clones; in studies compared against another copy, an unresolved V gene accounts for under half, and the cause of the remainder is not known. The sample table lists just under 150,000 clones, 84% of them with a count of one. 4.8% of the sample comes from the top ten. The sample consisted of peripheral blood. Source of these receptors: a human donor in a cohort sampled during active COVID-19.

CDR3 sequence (DNA): TGTGCCAGCAGGCACGGGACAGGGACCACCGGGGAGCTGTTTTTT. This sequence encodes CASRHGTGTTGELFF. The V gene is TRBV28, the J gene TRBJ2-2, with 9 bases aligning to TRBD1. The CDR3 spans 15 residues. The germline gives CDR1 MDHEN, CDR2 SYDVKM. The V and J ends lost 6 bases and 4 bases, in that order; junction bases with no gene match: 6.

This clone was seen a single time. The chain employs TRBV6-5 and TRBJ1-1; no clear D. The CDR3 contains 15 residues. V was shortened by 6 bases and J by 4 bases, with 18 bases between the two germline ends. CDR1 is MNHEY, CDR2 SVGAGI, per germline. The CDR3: CASRTDFGGLTEAFF. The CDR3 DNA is TGTGCCAGCAGAACGGACTTTGGAGGTCTCACTGAAGCTTTCTTT.

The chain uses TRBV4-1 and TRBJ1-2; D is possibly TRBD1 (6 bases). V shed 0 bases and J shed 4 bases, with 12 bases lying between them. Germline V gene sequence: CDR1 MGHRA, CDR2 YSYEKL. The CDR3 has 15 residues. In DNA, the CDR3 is TGCGCCAGCAGCCAAGAACAGGGAAGAGGCTATGGCTACACCTTC. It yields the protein CASSQEQGRGYGYTF.

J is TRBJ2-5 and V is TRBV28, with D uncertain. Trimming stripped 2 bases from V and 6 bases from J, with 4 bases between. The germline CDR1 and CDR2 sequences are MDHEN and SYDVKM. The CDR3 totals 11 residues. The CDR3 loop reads CASSLGQTQYF. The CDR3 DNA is TGTGCCAGCAGTTTAGGGCAGACCCAGTACTTC. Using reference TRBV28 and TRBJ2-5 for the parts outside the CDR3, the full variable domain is DVKVTQSSRYLVKRTGEKVFLECVQDMDHENMFWYRQDPGLGLRLIYFSYDVKMKEKGDIPEGYSVSREKKERFSLILESASTNQTSMYLCASSLGQTQYFGPGTRLLVL.

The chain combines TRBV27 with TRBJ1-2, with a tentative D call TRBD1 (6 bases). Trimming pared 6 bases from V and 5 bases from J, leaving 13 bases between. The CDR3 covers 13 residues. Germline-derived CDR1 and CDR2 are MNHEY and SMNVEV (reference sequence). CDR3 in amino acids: CASRPDRNYGYTF. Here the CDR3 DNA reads TGTGCCAGCAGACCTGACAGGAATTATGGCTACACCTTC.

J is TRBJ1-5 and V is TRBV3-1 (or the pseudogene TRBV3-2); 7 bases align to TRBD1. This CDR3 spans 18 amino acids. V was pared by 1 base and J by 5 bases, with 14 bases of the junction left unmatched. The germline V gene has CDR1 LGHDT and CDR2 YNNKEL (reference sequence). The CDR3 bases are TGTGCCAGCAGCCAAGGTCAGCAGATATGGGGACAGTATCAGCCCCAGCATTTT. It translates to CASSQGQQIWGQYQPQHF.

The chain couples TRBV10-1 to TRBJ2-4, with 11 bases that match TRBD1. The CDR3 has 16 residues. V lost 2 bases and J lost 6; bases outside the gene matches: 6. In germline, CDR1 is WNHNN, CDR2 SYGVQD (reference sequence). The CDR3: CASSEGEDRGRNIQYF. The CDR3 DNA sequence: TGCGCCAGCAGTGAGGGAGAGGACAGGGGGCGAAACATTCAGTACTTC.

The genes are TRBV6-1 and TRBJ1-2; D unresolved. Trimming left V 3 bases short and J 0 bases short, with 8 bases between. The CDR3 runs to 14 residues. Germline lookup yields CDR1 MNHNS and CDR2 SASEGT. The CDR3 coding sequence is TGTGCCAGCAGTGAGCCAGTAACTAACTATGGCTACACCTTC. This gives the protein CASSEPVTNYGYTF.

The CDR3 sequence: CASAPLSAGEQYV. The CDR3 DNA reads TGTGCCAGCGCGCCCCTTTCTGCGGGCGAGCAGTACGTC. The chain uses TRBV6-5 and TRBJ2-7; D perhaps matches TRBD2 (5 bases). CDR3 length equals 13 residues. Trimming left V 8 bases short and J 6 bases short, with 17 bases between. Looked up from germline, CDR1 is MNHEY and CDR2 is SVGAGI.

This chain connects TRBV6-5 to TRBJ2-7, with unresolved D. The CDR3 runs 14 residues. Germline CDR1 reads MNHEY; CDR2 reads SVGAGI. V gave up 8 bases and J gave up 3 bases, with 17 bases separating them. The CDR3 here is CASGSLQVHYEQYF. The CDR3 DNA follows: TGTGCCAGCGGCTCTTTGCAGGTGCACTACGAGCAGTACTTC.

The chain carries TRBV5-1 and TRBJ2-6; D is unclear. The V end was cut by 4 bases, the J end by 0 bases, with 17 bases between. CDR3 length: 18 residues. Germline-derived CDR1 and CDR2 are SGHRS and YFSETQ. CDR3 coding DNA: TGCGCCAGCAGCCGCATCTCTTACTTGGTCTCTGGGGCCAACGTCCTGACTTTC. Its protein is CASSRISYLVSGANVLTF.

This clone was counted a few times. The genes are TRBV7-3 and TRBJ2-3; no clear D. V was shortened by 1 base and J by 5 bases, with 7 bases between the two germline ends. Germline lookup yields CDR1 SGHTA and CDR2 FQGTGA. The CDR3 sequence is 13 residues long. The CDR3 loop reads CASSLSRLDTQYF. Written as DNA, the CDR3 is TGTGCCAGCAGCTTAAGTCGTCTAGATACGCAGTATTTT.

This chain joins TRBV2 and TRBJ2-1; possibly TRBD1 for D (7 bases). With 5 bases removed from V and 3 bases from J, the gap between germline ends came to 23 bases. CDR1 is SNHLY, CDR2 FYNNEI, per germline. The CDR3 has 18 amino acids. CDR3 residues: CASSNSFDRAGIYNEQFF. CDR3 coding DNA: TGTGCCAGCAGTAACTCCTTCGACAGGGCGGGGATCTACAATGAGCAGTTCTTC.

The CDR3 spells CASSQDAAVTGELFF. The CDR3 DNA sequence: TGTGCCAGCAGCCAAGATGCCGCAGTCACCGGGGAGCTGTTTTTT. This sequence joins TRBV3-1 (or the pseudogene TRBV3-2) and TRBJ2-2; D gene uncertain. The V end lost 0 bases, the J end lost 4 bases, and 9 bases lay between the germline ends. CDR1 LGHDT and CDR2 YNNKEL come from the germline V gene (reference sequence). The CDR3 loop spans 15 amino acids.

In DNA form, the CDR3 reads TGCGCCAGCAGCTTGAACAGTGTGAACACTGAAGCTTTCTTT. Translation: CASSLNSVNTEAFF. This sequence joins TRBV5-1 and TRBJ1-1; D unclear. CDR3 length equals 14 residues. The germline CDR1 and CDR2 sequences are SGHRS and YFSETQ. The V end was cut by 1 base, the J end by 0 bases, with 7 bases between.

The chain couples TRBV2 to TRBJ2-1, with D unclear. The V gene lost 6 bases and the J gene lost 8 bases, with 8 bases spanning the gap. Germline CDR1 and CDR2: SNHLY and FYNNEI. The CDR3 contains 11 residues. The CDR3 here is CASSYFHEQFF. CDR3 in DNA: TGTGCCAGCAGCTATTTCCATGAGCAGTTCTTC.

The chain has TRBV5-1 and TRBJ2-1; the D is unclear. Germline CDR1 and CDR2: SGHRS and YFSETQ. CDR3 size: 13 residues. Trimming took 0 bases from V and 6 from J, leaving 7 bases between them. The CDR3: CASSLVNSNEQFF. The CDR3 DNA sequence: TGCGCCAGCAGCTTGGTAAATAGCAATGAGCAGTTCTTC.

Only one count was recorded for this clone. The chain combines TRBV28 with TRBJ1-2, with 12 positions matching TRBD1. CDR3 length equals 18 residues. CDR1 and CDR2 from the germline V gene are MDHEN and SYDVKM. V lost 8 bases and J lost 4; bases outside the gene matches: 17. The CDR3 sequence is CASCSVGQGASLGYGYTF. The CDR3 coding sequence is TGTGCCAGCTGCTCGGTGGGACAGGGGGCAAGTTTAGGCTATGGCTACACCTTC.

The DNA for the CDR3 is TGTGCCAGCAGCCTTCTAAGCACAGATACGCAGTATTTT. Protein sequence: CASSLLSTDTQYF. The chain links TRBV3-1 (or the pseudogene TRBV3-2) to TRBJ2-3; D ambiguous. V was pared by 4 bases and J by 0 bases, with 5 bases between. The CDR3 covers 13 residues. Germline CDR1 is LGHDT and CDR2 is YNNKEL (reference sequence).

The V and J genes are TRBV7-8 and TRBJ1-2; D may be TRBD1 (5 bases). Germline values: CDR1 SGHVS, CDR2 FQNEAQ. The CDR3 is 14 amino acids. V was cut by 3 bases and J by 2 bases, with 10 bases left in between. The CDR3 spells CASSLAGSNYGYTF. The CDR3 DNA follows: TGTGCCAGCAGCTTGGCAGGGTCGAACTATGGCTACACCTTC. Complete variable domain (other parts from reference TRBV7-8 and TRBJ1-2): GAGVSQSPRYKVAKRGQDVALRCDPISGHVSLFWYQQALGQGPEFLTYFQNEAQLDKSGLPSDRFFAERPEGSVSTLKIQRTQQEDSAVYLCASSLAGSNYGYTFGSGTRLTVV.

The CDR3 DNA follows: TGTGCCAGCAGCTTAGGTTGGGACTTGACCTACAATGAGCAGTTCTTC. This sequence encodes CASSLGWDLTYNEQFF. The J gene is TRBJ2-1, the V gene TRBV7-2, with a weak D call TRBD2 (6 bases). There are 16 residues in the CDR3. Germline loops: CDR1 SGHTA, CDR2 FQGNSA. The V and J ends lost 1 base and 2 bases respectively, with 12 bases between them. Drawing the rest from reference TRBV7-2 and TRBJ2-1, the complete variable domain is GAGVSQSPSNKVTEKGKDVELRCDPISGHTALYWYRQSLGQGLEFLIYFQGNSAPDKSGLPSDRFSAERTGGSVSTLTIQRTQQEDSAVYLCASSLGWDLTYNEQFFGPGTRLTVL.

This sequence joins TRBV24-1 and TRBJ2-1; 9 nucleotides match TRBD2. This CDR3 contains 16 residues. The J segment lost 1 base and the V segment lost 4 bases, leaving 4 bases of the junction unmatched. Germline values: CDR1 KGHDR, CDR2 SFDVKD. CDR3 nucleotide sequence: TGTGCCACCAGTGACTCAACTAGCGGGTCCTACAATGAGCAGTTCTTC. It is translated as CATSDSTSGSYNEQFF.

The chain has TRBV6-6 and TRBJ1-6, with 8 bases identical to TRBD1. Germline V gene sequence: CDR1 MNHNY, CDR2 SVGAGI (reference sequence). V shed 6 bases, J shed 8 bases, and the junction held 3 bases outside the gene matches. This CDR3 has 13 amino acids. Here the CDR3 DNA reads TGTGCCAGCAGCCAACAGGGGGATTCACCCCTCCACTTT. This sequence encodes CASSQQGDSPLHF.

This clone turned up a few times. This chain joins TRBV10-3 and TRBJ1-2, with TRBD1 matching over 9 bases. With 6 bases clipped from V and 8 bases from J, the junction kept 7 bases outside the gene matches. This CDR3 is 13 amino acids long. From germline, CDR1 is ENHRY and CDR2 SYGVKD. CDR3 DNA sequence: TGTGCCATCAGCGGACAGGGGACGGGGGGCTACACCTTC. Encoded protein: CAISGQGTGGYTF.

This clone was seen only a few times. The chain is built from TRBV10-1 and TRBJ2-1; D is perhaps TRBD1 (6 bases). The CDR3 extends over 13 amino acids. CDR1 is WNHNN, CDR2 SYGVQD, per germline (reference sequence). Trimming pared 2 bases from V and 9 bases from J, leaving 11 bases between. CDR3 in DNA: TGCGCCAGCAGTGAGCCCGAGGACAGTGAGCAGTTCTTC. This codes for CASSEPEDSEQFF.